In this sample, the clone carrying this TCR beta chain turned up once. Its specificity is not known. The entry originates in a study of cytomegalovirus exposure and HLA in healthy donors. For the study at large: Both the 120 validation repertoires and the approximately 670 first-cohort repertoires used the same platform, as reported by a later analysis.

Overall study results and limits: In the roughly 130 validation repertoires, a later analysis found that first-cohort TCR clusters tended to co-occur. Most TCR sequences were rare, but some public TCRs occurred in many donors.

It was the approximately 120-subject validation cohort, separate from the approximately 680-subject first cohort, to which the donors belonged. The CDR3 is 19 amino acids. Germline lookup yields CDR1 LGHNA and CDR2 YNFKEQ. V gave up 0 bases and J gave up 3 bases; unmatched junction bases: 15. Using immunoSEQ multiplex PCR, the repertoire was profiled, and TCRdb retains in-frame clones only, with some absent. Among hundreds of thousands of clones listed, about 90% were seen once. The sample comprised PBMCs. The chain employs TRBV4-2 and TRBJ2-7; 9 nucleotides agree with TRBD2. This clonotype was sampled from a man between 18 and 35 years old in good health and CMV-seropositive. For the CDR3, the DNA is TGTGCCAGCAGCCAAGATCAAGGGAGCGGGAGGTGGCCCAACTACGAGCAGTACTTC. Residues: CASSQDQGSGRWPNYEQYF.